The 24 T cell receptor beta chains reported below all come from one sample, sequenced in a study of cytomegalovirus exposure and HLA in healthy donors. Vbeta (60) and Jbeta (13) primers were used in the PCR. The table came from immunoSEQ multiplex PCR; TCRdb's copy has only in-frame clones and leaves some out. The profile shows roughly 150,000 clones, 66% of them singletons. The sequencing input was PBMCs. The source is a human donor in good health.

The genes are TRBV6-1 and TRBJ1-5; the match to TRBD1 covers 8 bases. Germline V CDR1 and CDR2: MNHNS, SASEGT. The CDR3 totals 13 residues. Losses at the gene ends were 11 bases for V and 7 bases for J; bases not matched to a gene: 10. CDR3: CAVRTGLEQPQHF. The CDR3 DNA reads TGTGCCGTCCGGACAGGGCTTGAACAGCCCCAGCATTTT.

This clone was detected only a few times. The chain is built from TRBV28 and TRBJ2-1; 12 nucleotides match TRBD2. Germline V gene lookup returns CDR1 MDHEN and CDR2 SYDVKM. The J segment lost 5 bases and the V segment lost 7 bases, leaving 3 bases of the junction unmatched. The CDR3 spans 14 residues. The CDR3 spells CASKTSGGNNEQFF. DNA of the CDR3: TGTGCCAGCAAGACTAGCGGGGGAAACAATGAGCAGTTCTTC.

The gene calls are TRBV19 and TRBJ1-1; 8 bases map to TRBD1. Germline CDR1 LNHDA, CDR2 SQIVND (reference sequence). The J segment lost 5 bases and the V segment lost 5 bases, leaving 10 bases of the junction unmatched. This CDR3 region has 15 residues. CDR3 nucleotides: TGTGCCAGTAGTCAGGGGGCATTGGTTAGGACTGAAGCTTTCTTT. This encodes CASSQGALVRTEAFF.

A single count supports this clone. The chain joins TRBV7-2 to TRBJ2-3; D perhaps matches TRBD2 (6 bases). The germline V gene encodes CDR1 SGHTA and CDR2 FQGNSA. CDR3 size: 14 residues. Trimming took 2 bases from V and 4 from J, leaving 10 bases between them. The CDR3 DNA sequence: TGTGCCAGCAGCTTAACTGCGGGGTCAGATACGCAGTATTTT. Translating gives CASSLTAGSDTQYF.

The chain couples TRBV19 to TRBJ1-5; TRBD1 matches 7 bases. The CDR3 is 15 residues long. CDR1 and CDR2 from the germline V gene are LNHDA and SQIVND (reference sequence). Unmatched junction bases numbered 5, after V lost 4 bases and J lost 2 bases. The CDR3 is CASSRAGTGNQPQHF. The CDR3 nucleotides are TGTGCCAGTAGTAGGGCCGGGACAGGCAATCAGCCCCAGCATTTT.

The V gene is TRBV27, the J gene TRBJ1-5; 9 nucleotides line up with TRBD1. The length of the CDR3 is 15 residues. The V and J ends lost 2 bases and 7 bases, in that order; junction bases with no gene match: 6. CDR1 is MNHEY and CDR2 is SMNVEV in the germline V gene (reference sequence). The CDR3 here is CASSLGRDRDQPQHF. In nucleotides, the CDR3 is TGTGCCAGCAGTTTAGGCCGGGACAGGGACCAGCCCCAGCATTTT.

The chain carries TRBV5-1 and TRBJ1-1, with 12 bases that match TRBD1. J was trimmed by 5 bases and V by 4 bases; bases with no gene match: 9. The CDR3 covers 16 residues. Germline CDR1 is SGHRS and CDR2 is YFSETQ. The CDR3 nucleotides read TGCGCCAGCAGCCGGGGGGGACAGGGGGCAGGTACTGAAGCTTTCTTT. Amino acids: CASSRGGQGAGTEAFF.

V and J are TRBV29-1 and TRBJ1-4; 7 positions match TRBD1. CDR1 SQVTM and CDR2 ANQGSEA come from the germline V gene. After removal of 4 bases from V and 2 bases from J, the junction contained 7 bases not matched to a gene. This CDR3 contains 15 residues. CDR3: CSVAQSGQTNEKLFF. In DNA form, the CDR3 reads TGCAGCGTTGCACAGTCGGGACAGACTAATGAAAAACTGTTTTTT.

The genes are TRBV6-5 and TRBJ2-3; D possibly corresponds to TRBD2 (6 bases). This CDR3 is 15 amino acids long. The germline V and J ends were trimmed by 0 bases and 4 bases, with 11 bases remaining between them. Germline assignment: CDR1 MNHEY and CDR2 SVGAGI. CDR3 nucleotides: TGTGCCAGCAGTTACTCGGGCGGGGTGCCAGATACGCAGTATTTT. Its translation: CASSYSGGVPDTQYF.

V gene TRBV5-1 combines with J gene TRBJ2-3, with TRBD2 as a possible D gene (6 bases). The CDR3 consists of 16 residues. The germline V gene has CDR1 SGHRS and CDR2 YFSETQ. V gave up 0 bases and J gave up 0 bases, with 11 bases separating them. The CDR3 protein is CASSLGLAKSTDTQYF. The CDR3 bases are TGCGCCAGCAGCTTGGGTCTAGCGAAGAGCACAGATACGCAGTATTTT.

This chain joins TRBV6-5 and TRBJ2-5; tentative D call: TRBD2 (6 bases). V was pared by 5 bases and J by 2 bases, with 12 bases between. Germline-derived CDR1 and CDR2 are MNHEY and SVGAGI. CDR3 length equals 14 residues. CDR3 protein: CASSPPGLQETQYF. The CDR3 DNA is TGTGCCAGCAGTCCCCCGGGACTGCAAGAGACCCAGTACTTC.

The table lists this clone with a few counts. The chain joins TRBV6-5 to TRBJ1-1; D remains ambiguous. The CDR3 has 14 amino acids. The V gene lost 5 bases and the J gene lost 1 base, with 11 bases spanning the gap. Germline values: CDR1 MNHEY, CDR2 SVGAGI. In nucleotides, the CDR3 is TGTGCCAGCAGTCTAGGACTCCAGAACACTGAAGCTTTCTTT. Encoded protein: CASSLGLQNTEAFF.

Here the CDR3 reads CASSQDPGGYNSPLHF. CDR3 sequence (DNA): TGCGCCAGCAGCCAAGATCCGGGGGGATATAATTCACCCCTCCACTTT. This chain connects TRBV4-3 to TRBJ1-6; TRBD1 is a possible D gene (5 bases). The CDR3 spans 16 residues. The V and J ends lost 0 bases and 4 bases respectively, with 10 bases between them. Looked up from germline, CDR1 is LGHNA and CDR2 is YSLEER.

The V gene is TRBV9, the J gene TRBJ2-3; 8 bases agree with TRBD2. The CDR3 contains 16 residues. Unmatched junction bases numbered 13, after V lost 4 bases and J lost 6 bases. Per the germline V gene, CDR1 is SGDLS and CDR2 is YYNGEE. CDR3 protein: CASSPRGSGTGDTQYF. In DNA form, the CDR3 reads TGTGCCAGCAGCCCTCGGGGTAGCGGGACGGGGGATACGCAGTATTTT.

This clone was seen more than once but under ten times. This chain connects TRBV6-1 to TRBJ2-5; unclear D gene. Germline lookup yields CDR1 MNHNS and CDR2 SASEGT. Trimming stripped 7 bases from V and 1 base from J, with 7 bases between. CDR3 length: 12 residues. CDR3 loop: CASTPSQETQYF. CDR3 DNA: TGTGCCAGCACCCCCTCCCAAGAGACCCAGTACTTC.

This clone showed up just once. The V gene is TRBV9, the J gene TRBJ1-3, with D maybe TRBD1 (5 bases). Germline V gene lookup returns CDR1 SGDLS and CDR2 YYNGEE. The CDR3 runs 17 residues. Trimming removed 0 bases at V and 0 bases at J, with 13 bases between. CDR3: CASSVGRGGSSGNTIYF. Written as DNA, the CDR3 is TGTGCCAGCAGCGTAGGTCGGGGGGGGAGCTCTGGAAACACCATATATTTT.

This chain joins TRBV5-4 and TRBJ2-5; 11 bases are shared with TRBD2. The CDR3 extends over 15 amino acids. The junction had 3 bases not matched to a gene; V was cut back by 4 bases and J by 1 base. From germline, CDR1 is SGHNT and CDR2 YYREEE (reference sequence). Written as DNA, the CDR3 is TGTGCCAGCAGCCGGACTAGCGGGTCCCAAGAGACCCAGTACTTC. Translation: CASSRTSGSQETQYF.

The chain has TRBV4-1 and TRBJ2-5; 10 bases are a match to TRBD2. Germline CDR1 is MGHRA and CDR2 is YSYEKL. Trimming removed 4 bases from V and 3 bases from J; junction bases left unmatched: 5. This CDR3 spans 15 amino acids. Written as DNA, the CDR3 is TGCGCCAGCAGCCCATACGGACTAGCGGAAGAGACCCAGTACTTC. As protein: CASSPYGLAEETQYF.

The CDR3 protein is CASSFKDRDPYEQYF. The DNA for the CDR3 is TGTGCCAGCAGCTTTAAGGACAGGGACCCCTACGAGCAGTACTTC. This chain joins TRBV5-5 and TRBJ2-7, with TRBD1 matching over 8 bases. CDR1 is SGHKS and CDR2 is YYEKEE in the germline V gene (reference sequence). The CDR3 spans 15 residues. The V gene end was trimmed by 2 bases and the J gene end by 2 bases; junction bases not matched to a gene: 6.

This sequence joins TRBV18 and TRBJ2-1; 7 nucleotides match TRBD2. The junction had 4 bases not matched to a gene; V was cut back by 3 bases and J by 5 bases. The CDR3 is 14 residues long. Germline V lookup: CDR1 KGHSH, CDR2 LQKENI. CDR3 sequence (DNA): TGTGCCAGCTCACCCCGGGACTACCACAATGAGCAGTTCTTC. The encoded protein is CASSPRDYHNEQFF.

This clone has a single count. The genes are TRBV2 and TRBJ2-2, with D perhaps TRBD2 (6 bases). Trimming removed 4 bases at V and 2 bases at J, with 11 bases between. Per the germline V gene, CDR1 is SNHLY and CDR2 is FYNNEI. This CDR3 contains 15 residues. In DNA form, the CDR3 reads TGTGCCAGCAGTGGTAGCGGACGAAACACCGGGGAGCTGTTTTTT. It yields the protein CASSGSGRNTGELFF.

The chain uses TRBV18 and TRBJ2-3; 11 positions agree with TRBD2. The CDR3 contains 16 residues. Germline loops: CDR1 KGHSH, CDR2 LQKENI. With V trimmed by 4 bases and J by 4 bases, 7 bases remained unmatched. The CDR3 bases are TGTGCCAGCTCACGGTCACAACTAGCGGGAGCAGATACGCAGTATTTT. This translates into CASSRSQLAGADTQYF.

The genes are TRBV27 and TRBJ1-2, with 8 bases fitting TRBD1. Trimming cost V 6 bases and J 4 bases; bases outside gene matches: 10. The CDR3 spans 15 residues. Germline CDR1 reads MNHEY; CDR2 reads SMNVEV (reference sequence). The CDR3 DNA reads as TGTGCCAGCAGCTTCAGGGGACAGGAAGGCTATGGCTACACCTTC. Translating it yields CASSFRGQEGYGYTF.

The chain links TRBV9 to TRBJ2-1; 9 bases line up with TRBD2. CDR3 length equals 16 residues. The germline gives CDR1 SGDLS, CDR2 YYNGEE. Trimming took 0 bases from V and 4 from J; bases not matched to a gene: 5. The CDR3, as DNA: TGTGCCAGCAGCGTAGAGGTAGCGGGAGTGTACAATGAGCAGTTCTTC. Its protein product is CASSVEVAGVYNEQFF. Combining the CDR3 with reference TRBV9 and TRBJ2-1 gives the whole variable domain DSGVTQTPKHLITATGQRVTLRCSPRSGDLSVYWYQQSLDQGLQFLIQYYNGEERAKGNILERFSAQQFPDLHSELNLSSLELGDSALYFCASSVEVAGVYNEQFFGPGTRLTVL.